Below, 21 T cell receptor beta chains from the same sample are listed, as sequenced in a study of shared clonotypes between healthy human individuals. Method: immunoSEQ multiplex PCR; TCRdb's copy keeps in-frame clones and lacks some. The table lists millions of clones, about 95% of them singletons. The naive CD8 fraction comprised CD45RO-negative cells positively selected for CCR7 and excluded terminally differentiated effector memory CD45RA+ cells. Sequencing input: naive CD8+ T cells sorted from blood. The receptors come from a young man in good health.

With respect to this clone: The same CDR3 can be traced to other DNA sequences in this sample. The V gene is TRBV27, the J gene TRBJ1-5; D gene unclear. Germline CDR1 is MNHEY and CDR2 is SMNVEV (reference sequence). V lost 2 bases and J 4 bases, leaving 6 bases between the germline ends. CDR3 length: 13 amino acids. As DNA, the CDR3 is TGTGCCAGCAGTTTAGGAACGAATCAGCCCCAGCATTTT. Translated, it gives CASSLGTNQPQHF.

V and J are TRBV6-1 and TRBJ2-3; the D gene is possibly TRBD2 (5 bases). Looked up from germline, CDR1 is MNHNS and CDR2 is SASEGT. The CDR3 covers 15 residues. V was trimmed by 1 base and J by 2 bases, leaving 10 bases between them. The CDR3 bases are TGTGCCAGCAGTGAAGTTTCGGGGTTCACAGATACGCAGTATTTT. It codes for CASSEVSGFTDTQYF.

A remark on this clone: In the same sample, other DNA sequences code for this CDR3. The rearrangement joins TRBV27 to TRBJ1-1, with 10 nucleotides matching TRBD1. This CDR3 spans 14 amino acids. J lost 4 bases, V lost 4 bases, and 3 bases had no gene match. The V gene's germline CDR1 is MNHEY and CDR2 SMNVEV (reference sequence). The DNA for the CDR3 is TGTGCCAGCAGTTGGACAGGGGGGGGCACTGAAGCTTTCTTT. Protein product: CASSWTGGGTEAFF.

In the case of this clone: Other DNA sequences in the same sample also yield this CDR3. The V call is TRBV27, the J call TRBJ2-1; D unclear. CDR1 is MNHEY and CDR2 is SMNVEV in the germline V gene (reference sequence). Trimming removed 2 bases at V and 5 bases at J, with 4 bases between. The CDR3 has 12 amino acids. CDR3 in amino acids: CASSLPNNEQFF. The DNA of the CDR3 is TGTGCCAGCAGTTTACCCAACAATGAGCAGTTCTTC.

The rearrangement joins TRBV19 to TRBJ1-2; possible D gene TRBD1, 5 bases. V lost 7 bases and J 0 bases, leaving 15 bases between the germline ends. The germline CDR1 and CDR2 sequences are LNHDA and SQIVND (reference sequence). The CDR3 runs 15 residues. DNA of the CDR3: TGTGCCAGTATCGGGACGGTAGGATCTAACTATGGCTACACCTTC. Its translation is CASIGTVGSNYGYTF.

This clone was detected only once. The chain combines TRBV4-2 with TRBJ2-7, with a possible D match to TRBD2 (7 bases). CDR3 length: 15 residues. Per the germline V gene, CDR1 is LGHNA and CDR2 is YNFKEQ. Trimming left V 0 bases short and J 3 bases short, with 12 bases between. Written as DNA, the CDR3 is TGTGCCAGCAGCCAAGAAAGGGGGGGCTTCTACGAGCAGTACTTC. Protein product: CASSQERGGFYEQYF.

V gene TRBV12-5 combines with J gene TRBJ2-7, with D perhaps TRBD1 (6 bases). Germline-derived CDR1 and CDR2 are LGHNT and FRNRAP. Trimming left V 5 bases short and J 5 bases short, with 10 bases between. The CDR3 length is 12 residues. DNA for the CDR3: TGTGCTAGTGGTGTGGACAGCAACGAGCAGTACTTC. Translating gives CASGVDSNEQYF.

The chain carries TRBV6-1 and TRBJ1-1; D is ambiguous. Trimming stripped 6 bases from V and 4 bases from J, with 12 bases between. Germline lookup yields CDR1 MNHNS and CDR2 SASEGT. This CDR3 is 13 amino acids long. The chain's CDR3 is CASRPNWGTEAFF. In DNA, the CDR3 is TGTGCCAGCAGGCCGAACTGGGGCACTGAAGCTTTCTTT.

This clone was observed once. The chain has TRBV11-2 and TRBJ2-5; TRBD2 might be the D (5 bases). Trimming took off 4 bases at V and 3 bases at J, with 12 bases between the two ends. The CDR3 totals 14 residues. Germline V CDR1 and CDR2: SGHAT, FQNNGV. The CDR3 coding sequence is TGTGCCAGCAGCTCAATGGCCGGGGAAGAGACCCAGTACTTC. It specifies CASSSMAGEETQYF. The full variable domain, its missing parts supplied by reference TRBV11-2 and TRBJ2-5, is EAGVAQSPRYKIIEKRQSVAFWCNPISGHATLYWYQQILGQGPKLLIQFQNNGVVDDSQLPKDRFSAERLKGVDSTLKIQPAKLEDSAVYLCASSSMAGEETQYFGPGTRLLVL.

V and J are TRBV21-1 and TRBJ1-6. TRBV21-1 is a listed pseudogene. The CDR3 is 15 amino acids. Written as DNA, the CDR3 is TGTGCCAGCAGCAAAGAAGGGAGATCGTGCTCACCCCTCCACTTT. Translating it yields CASSKEGRSCSPLHF.

The chain has TRBV11-2 and TRBJ2-1, with 9 bases aligning to TRBD2. V was clipped by 5 bases and J by 0 bases; unmatched bases: 8. The CDR3 has 17 residues. CDR1 and CDR2 (germline): SGHAT, FQNNGV. The CDR3 DNA sequence: TGTGCCAGCAGCCCGGGAGCGGGAGGCCGCTCCTACAATGAGCAGTTCTTC. As protein: CASSPGAGGRSYNEQFF.

The rearrangement joins TRBV19 to TRBJ1-1; the D is unclear. This CDR3 comprises 11 residues. CDR1 and CDR2 from the germline V gene are LNHDA and SQIVND (reference sequence). Trimming took 8 bases from V and 0 from J, leaving 4 bases between them. The CDR3 nucleotides are TGTGCCAGTCAATTGAACACTGAAGCTTTCTTT. Translating it yields CASQLNTEAFF.

The chain joins TRBV6-7 to TRBJ2-7; D is possibly TRBD2 (6 bases). TRBV6-7 counts as an open reading frame of uncertain function. V was cut by 2 bases and J by 5 bases, with 22 bases left in between. This CDR3 region has 17 residues. CDR3 amino acids: CASSYVLGLDIFNEQYF. CDR3 nucleotide sequence: TGTGCCAGCAGTTACGTCCTGGGACTTGATATCTTTAACGAGCAGTACTTC.

V is TRBV5-1 and J is TRBJ2-7, with D perhaps matching TRBD2 (6 bases). The CDR3 has 15 residues. Trimming cost V 0 bases and J 4 bases, with 14 bases left between them. Germline CDR1 reads SGHRS; CDR2 reads YFSETQ. The CDR3 protein is CASSLGIGSVYEQYF. Written as DNA, the CDR3 is TGCGCCAGCAGCTTGGGTATCGGGAGCGTATACGAGCAGTACTTC.

This chain joins TRBV19 and TRBJ2-1, with 7 bases identical to TRBD2. J was trimmed by 5 bases and V by 3 bases; bases with no gene match: 4. CDR3 length equals 14 residues. CDR1 and CDR2 from the germline V gene are LNHDA and SQIVND (reference sequence). This chain's CDR3 is CASSIVGGNNEQFF. In nucleotides, the CDR3 is TGTGCCAGTAGTATCGTGGGGGGGAACAATGAGCAGTTCTTC.

This clone showed up just once. This chain connects TRBV27 to TRBJ1-2; 8 nucleotides agree with TRBD1. The CDR3 has 16 residues. Germline V gene sequence: CDR1 MNHEY, CDR2 SMNVEV (reference sequence). With V trimmed by 5 bases and J by 4 bases, 12 bases remained unmatched. The CDR3 is CASSPSQGAVVYGYTF. For the CDR3, the DNA is TGTGCCAGCAGTCCCAGCCAGGGGGCTGTGGTCTATGGCTACACCTTC.

V gene TRBV7-6 combines with J gene TRBJ2-1, with 10 bases fitting TRBD2. V lost 5 bases to trimming and J lost 6 bases; unmatched junction nucleotides: 13. Germline V CDR1 and CDR2: SGHVS, FNYEAQ. This CDR3 has 17 residues. The CDR3 nucleotides read TGTGCCAGCAGCCAAACTCCTAGCGGGAGTTTCATCAATGAGCAGTTCTTC. The encoded protein is CASSQTPSGSFINEQFF.

The chain recombines TRBV5-6 with TRBJ2-7; D may correspond to TRBD1 or TRBD2 (5 bases each). The V gene lost 1 base and the J gene lost 2 bases, with 13 bases spanning the gap. CDR3 length: 15 amino acids. CDR1 is SGHDT, CDR2 YYEEEE, per germline. The DNA for the CDR3 is TGTGCCAGCAGCTTGTCTGGGGGAGTCCCCTACGAGCAGTACTTC. Amino acid sequence: CASSLSGGVPYEQYF. Drawing the rest from reference TRBV5-6 and TRBJ2-7, the complete variable domain is DAGVTQSPTHLIKTRGQQVTLRCSPKSGHDTVSWYQQALGQGPQFIFQYYEEEERQRGNFPDRFSGHQFPNYSSELNVNALLLGDSALYLCASSLSGGVPYEQYFGPGTRLTVT.

The chain couples TRBV4-1 to TRBJ1-1; D gene unclear. Germline CDR1 reads MGHRA; CDR2 reads YSYEKL. The CDR3 totals 16 residues. Trimming cost V 2 bases and J 6 bases, with 19 bases left between them. The CDR3 nucleotides are TGCGCCAGCAGCCAAAATCCCAAAACCGGGAATTCTGAAGCTTTCTTT. Protein product: CASSQNPKTGNSEAFF.

The rearrangement uses TRBV27 and TRBJ2-3; perhaps D is TRBD1 or TRBD2 (5 bases each). This CDR3 has 15 residues. Trimming removed 2 bases at V and 2 bases at J, with 11 bases between. The V gene's germline CDR1 is MNHEY and CDR2 SMNVEV (reference sequence). CDR3 sequence: CASSLGGPTTDTQYF. The CDR3 region has the DNA TGTGCCAGCAGTTTAGGGGGACCGACCACAGATACGCAGTATTTT.

This clone was found once. The rearrangement uses TRBV6-6 and TRBJ2-5; D is unresolved. From germline, CDR1 is MNHNY and CDR2 SVGAGI (reference sequence). Trimming removed 6 bases at V and 5 bases at J, with 10 bases between. CDR3 size: 12 residues. This CDR3 is CASSSFYETQYF. In DNA form, the CDR3 reads TGTGCCAGCAGCTCCTTCTACGAGACCCAGTACTTC.